A selection of T cell receptor beta chains follows, all from one sample in a study of T cell changes during pregnancy in multiple sclerosis. The assay was immunoSEQ multiplex PCR, and TCRdb's table has in-frame clones only and misses some. Found here are tens of thousands of clones, more than 85% of them singletons; the top ten hold around 0.3%. The sample was CD4+ T cells from peripheral blood mononuclear cells, taken in the third trimester of pregnancy. All receptors derive from a female donor in good health, enrolled as a control in a pregnancy study. Each CDR3 is given with its conserved first and last residue. The D gene is left open where the match is weak. Expanded clones are given a class, and other clones once, few, many or no size at all.

D	size	length	V	J	DNA	CDR3
.	once	13	TRBV10-3	TRBJ2-5	TGTGCCAGGTCGGAAGGGGTTTTAGAGACCCAGTACTTC	CARSEGVLETQYF
TRBD2	few	18	TRBV4-1	TRBJ2-3	TGCGCCAGCACCAAGGGACTAGCGGGGGGGCAGCGAACAGATACGCAGTATTTT	CASTKGLAGGQRTDTQYF
.	.	15	TRBV19	TRBJ2-6	TGTGCCAGTAGTATAGATCACGGTGGGGCCAACGTCCTGACTTTC	CASSIDHGGANVLTF
TRBD1	.	16	TRBV4-2	TRBJ2-2	TGTGCCAGCAGCCCGAAGACAGGGGTTCCCACCGGGGAGCTGTTTTTT	CASSPKTGVPTGELFF
TRBD1	.	11	TRBV29-1	TRBJ1-1	TGCAGCGGGGGGACAGGTGGGGAAGCTTTCTTT	CSGGTGGEAFF
TRBD1	.	14	TRBV9	TRBJ2-2	TGTGCCAGCAGCGTACAGGGGGTCACCGGGGAGCTGTTTTTT	CASSVQGVTGELFF
TRBD2	.	15	TRBV4-2	TRBJ2-7	TGTGCCAGCAGCCCCCTCGGAGTAGCGGGGGACGAGCAGTACTTC	CASSPLGVAGDEQYF
TRBD1	.	14	TRBV11-3	TRBJ2-7	TGTGCCAGCAGCTTAGGGACAGGCTCCTACGAGCAGTACTTC	CASSLGTGSYEQYF
TRBD2	.	12	TRBV6-5	TRBJ2-3	TGTGCCAGCAGCCCGGGGGGAGATACGCAGTATTTT	CASSPGGDTQYF
.	.	14	TRBV19	TRBJ2-5	TGTGCCAGTAGCTTGGGAGCGGTCCAAGAGACCCAGTACTTC	CASSLGAVQETQYF
TRBD2	.	14	TRBV5-4	TRBJ2-5	TGTGCCAGCAGCCCCGGGACTAGCCGAGAGACCCAGTACTTC	CASSPGTSRETQYF
TRBD2	once	16	TRBV7-7	TRBJ2-5	TGTGCCAGCAGCGGACTAGCGGGGCCAGGGGGAGAGACCCAGTACTTC	CASSGLAGPGGETQYF
.	.	18	TRBV11-2	TRBJ1-3	TGTGCCAGCAGCCCCGTTTTTCAGTTTGTAAACTCTGGAAACACCATATATTTT	CASSPVFQFVNSGNTIYF
.	.	16	TRBV27	TRBJ2-7	TGTGCCAGCAGTCGCAGGGCCCACCCGGATTCCTACGAGCAGTACTTC	CASSRRAHPDSYEQYF
.	.	15	TRBV7-2	TRBJ1-2	TGTGCCAGCAGCTTAGCTGGGGGGGGAAACTATGGCTACACCTTC	CASSLAGGGNYGYTF
TRBD1	.	14	TRBV6-6	TRBJ2-7	TGTGCCAGCAAACCCCGGGGACAGGCCTACGAGCAGTACTTC	CASKPRGQAYEQYF
TRBD1	.	16	TRBV4-2	TRBJ2-2	TGTGCCAGCAGCCAAGTGACACAGGGGGGAACCGGGGAGCTGTTTTTT	CASSQVTQGGTGELFF
TRBD1	.	17	TRBV6-1	TRBJ1-2	TGTGCCAGCAGTGACCGGGACAGGGGGCTATGGGGCTATGGCTACACCTTC	CASSDRDRGLWGYGYTF
.	.	16	TRBV7-2	TRBJ1-5	TGTGCCAGCAGCCCCCGCGTGGGGGGAAACAATCAGCCCCAGCATTTT	CASSPRVGGNNQPQHF
TRBD1	.	14	TRBV18	TRBJ2-1	TGTGCCAGCTCACCGGGGACAGGGGAGGATGAGCAGTTCTTC	CASSPGTGEDEQFF
.	.	11	TRBV6-1	TRBJ2-1	TGTGCCAGCAGCTTTCGGGTGGAGCAGTTCTTC	CASSFRVEQFF
.	.	14	TRBV30	TRBJ2-7	TGTGCCTGGCTCCCGGGACTGAGGGCCTACGAGCAGTACTTC	CAWLPGLRAYEQYF
.	.	15	TRBV7-2	TRBJ2-2	TGTGCCAGCAGCTTAGTGCAGGGGATGACCGGGGAGCTGTTTTTT	CASSLVQGMTGELFF
TRBD1	.	16	TRBV19	TRBJ2-4	TGTGCCAGTAACCCGGGACAGGGGGTAGCCAAAAACATTCAGTACTTC	CASNPGQGVAKNIQYF
TRBD1	.	13	TRBV2	TRBJ1-2	TGTGCCAGCAGCCGACAGGGGGACTATGGCTACACCTTC	CASSRQGDYGYTF
.	.	14	TRBV4-2	TRBJ1-1	TGTGCCAGCAGCCAAGGCGACAGTCGAACTGAAGCTTTCTTT	CASSQGDSRTEAFF
TRBD1	.	14	TRBV7-2	TRBJ1-1	TGTGCCAGCAGCTCCTGGACAGGTGGGACTGAAGCTTTCTTT	CASSSWTGGTEAFF
TRBD2	.	15	TRBV5-4	TRBJ2-5	TGTGCCAGCAGCACGGGACAGCGGGGGGCGGAGACCCAGTACTTC	CASSTGQRGAETQYF
TRBD1	.	17	TRBV7-6	TRBJ1-3	TGTGCCAGCAGCTTGGGCCCGGACAGGGCGGCAGGAAACACCATATATTTT	CASSLGPDRAAGNTIYF
TRBD1	.	16	TRBV19	TRBJ1-2	TGTGCCAGTAGTATAAACCGGGACAGGAACTATTATGGCTACACCTTC	CASSINRDRNYYGYTF
.	.	13	TRBV28	TRBJ1-1	TGTGCCAGCAGTTTAGATGCGCGAACTGAAGCTTTCTTT	CASSLDARTEAFF
TRBD2	.	16	TRBV7-3	TRBJ2-5	TGTGCCAGCAGCTTACCCTTGGCGGGGGGCCAAGAGACCCAGTACTTC	CASSLPLAGGQETQYF
.	.	15	TRBV7-9	TRBJ1-1	TGTGCCAGCAGCAGTGACAGGACGGGTAGCACTGAAGCTTTCTTT	CASSSDRTGSTEAFF
.	.	14	TRBV9	TRBJ2-7	TGTGCCAGCAGCGTAGAAGGATTCGGGGTCGAGCAGTACTTC	CASSVEGFGVEQYF
.	once	16	TRBV5-1	TRBJ2-3	TGCGCCAGCAGCTCCAGAGGGGGGGCTAGCACAGATACGCAGTATTTT	CASSSRGGASTDTQYF
TRBD1	.	16	TRBV5-4	TRBJ1-2	TGTGCCAGCAGCCCCGGGACAGGGGGGCCTTTTTATGGCTACACCTTC	CASSPGTGGPFYGYTF
TRBD1	.	19	TRBV5-1	TRBJ2-5	TGCGCCAGCAGCTTGGTGGAGCAGACGACAGGGGTCACCACGGAGACCCAGTACTTC	CASSLVEQTTGVTTETQYF
.	.	13	TRBV5-6	TRBJ1-4	TGTGCCAGCAGCTTGAGCGGGGTTGAAAAACTGTTTTTT	CASSLSGVEKLFF
TRBD1	.	15	TRBV27	TRBJ1-2	TGTGCCAGCAGTTTATCGGGACAGGGGGCAGGAGGCTACACCTTC	CASSLSGQGAGGYTF
TRBD1	.	18	TRBV4-3	TRBJ1-3	TGCGCCAGCAGCCAAGATTTGATGGGACAGGGGTTTGGAAACACCATATATTTT	CASSQDLMGQGFGNTIYF
.	.	14	TRBV7-2	TRBJ1-1	TGTGCCAGCAGCTGGAACAGGGTTAACACTGAAGCTTTCTTT	CASSWNRVNTEAFF
.	.	12	TRBV30	TRBJ2-5	TGTGCCTGGACACGTTCGGGGGAGACCCAGTACTTC	CAWTRSGETQYF
TRBD2	once	15	TRBV19	TRBJ2-1	TGTGCCAGTAGTAGACTAGCGGGGGTAAACAATGAGCAGTTCTTC	CASSRLAGVNNEQFF
.	.	16	TRBV28	TRBJ2-2	TGTGCCAGCAGTCCCCTGGGGGGGGCGCCGACCGGGGAGCTGTTTTTT	CASSPLGGAPTGELFF
TRBD2	.	13	TRBV2	TRBJ2-3	TGTGCCAGCAGTGGGTCTAGCGGAGATACGCAGTATTTT	CASSGSSGDTQYF
.	.	16	TRBV4-1	TRBJ1-2	TGCGCCAGCAGCCAAGAATACCCAGCGACGAGGAGTGGCTACACCTTC	CASSQEYPATRSGYTF
.	.	14	TRBV6-5	TRBJ2-3	TGTGCCAGCACCCTCGGTGGGCAGACAGATACGCAGTATTTT	CASTLGGQTDTQYF
.	once	13	TRBV25-1	TRBJ1-3	TGTGCCAGCGCCAGGGGAGTAAGAAACACCATATATTTT	CASARGVRNTIYF
.	.	15	TRBV27	TRBJ1-2	TGTGCCAGCAGTCCCCCGGGGGGATCGGTCTATGGCTACACCTTC	CASSPPGGSVYGYTF
TRBD1	.	14	TRBV10-3	TRBJ1-1	TGTGCCATCAGGGGGACAGGGATCGGCACTGAAGCTTTCTTT	CAIRGTGIGTEAFF
.	.	13	TRBV30	TRBJ1-2	TGTGCCTGGAGTAAGGGCACAGGCTATGGCTACACCTTC	CAWSKGTGYGYTF
.	.	15	TRBV5-6	TRBJ2-3	TGTGCCAGCAGCCCGACAGGAGGAAGGGGAGATACGCAGTATTTT	CASSPTGGRGDTQYF
TRBD1	.	13	TRBV6-5	TRBJ1-1	TGTGCCAGCAGTCAGGGGGTTGACACTGAAGCTTTCTTT	CASSQGVDTEAFF